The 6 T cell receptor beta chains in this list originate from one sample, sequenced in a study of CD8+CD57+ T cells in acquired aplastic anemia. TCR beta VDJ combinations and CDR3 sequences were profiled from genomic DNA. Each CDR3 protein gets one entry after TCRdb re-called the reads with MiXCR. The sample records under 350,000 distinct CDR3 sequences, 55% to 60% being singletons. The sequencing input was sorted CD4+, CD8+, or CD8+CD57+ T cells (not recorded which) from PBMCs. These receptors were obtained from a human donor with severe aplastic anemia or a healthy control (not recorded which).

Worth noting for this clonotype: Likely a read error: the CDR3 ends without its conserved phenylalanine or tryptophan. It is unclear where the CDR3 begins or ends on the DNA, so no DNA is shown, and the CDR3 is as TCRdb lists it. The CDR3 is CASSSTTS. The J gene is TRBJ2-6, the V gene TRBV7-9. The CDR3 totals 8 residues, both ends included. Germline CDR1 SEHNR, CDR2 FQNEAQ (reference sequence).

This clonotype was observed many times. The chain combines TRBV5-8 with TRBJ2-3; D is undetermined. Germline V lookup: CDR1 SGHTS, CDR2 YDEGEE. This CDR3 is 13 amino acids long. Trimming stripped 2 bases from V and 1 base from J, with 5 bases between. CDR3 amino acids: CASSLQRTDTQYF. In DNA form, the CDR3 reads TGTGCCAGCAGCTTACAGCGCACAGATACGCAGTATTTT.

The CDR3 DNA follows: TGCAGTGCTAGAGCCGTCCGACAGGGTTGGTATGGCTACACCTTC. Protein: CSARAVRQGWYGYTF. This chain joins TRBV20-1 and TRBJ1-2; 7 positions match TRBD1. The V gene's germline CDR1 is DFQATT and CDR2 SNEGSKA (reference sequence). There are 15 residues in the CDR3. V dropped 1 base and J dropped 5; count of bases not matched to a gene: 10.

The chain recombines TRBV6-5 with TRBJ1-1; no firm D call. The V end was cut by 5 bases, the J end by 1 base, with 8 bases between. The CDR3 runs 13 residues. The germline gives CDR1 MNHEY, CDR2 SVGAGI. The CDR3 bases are TGTGCCAGCAGTGAAGAGGGGAACACTGAAGCTTTCTTT. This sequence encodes CASSEEGNTEAFF.

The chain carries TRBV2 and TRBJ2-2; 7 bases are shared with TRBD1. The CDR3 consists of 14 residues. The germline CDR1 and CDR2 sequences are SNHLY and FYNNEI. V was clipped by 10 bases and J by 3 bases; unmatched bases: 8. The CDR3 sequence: CATSDRPHTGELFF. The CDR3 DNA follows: TGTGCCACCTCGGACAGGCCCCACACCGGGGAGCTGTTTTTT.

The CDR3, as DNA: TGTGCCATCAGTGGGGACAGCGCCACAGATACGCAGTATTTT. Translation gives CAISGDSATDTQYF. This chain links TRBV10-3 with TRBJ2-3; 7 bases match TRBD1. After removal of 4 bases from V and 2 bases from J, the junction contained 3 bases not matched to a gene. The CDR3 spans 14 residues. CDR1 and CDR2 (germline): ENHRY, SYGVKD.